These 25 T cell receptor beta chains were sequenced from one sample in a study of regulatory T cells in long-lasting Graves disease. The time point was: newly diagnosed GD, antithyroid drugs for less than 3 months. PBMC-extracted RNA yielded the TCR library. Researchers made TCR beta libraries by using iRepertoire HTBI primers and running Arm-PCR on CDR3 regions. MiXCR, applied by TCRdb to the multiplex PCR reads, yields one record per CDR3 protein. Of hundreds of thousands of distinct CDR3 sequences listed, 13% were seen once; the top ten hold about 9.1%. The data also belong to a second study, concerning T cells in Graves' hyperthyroidism and ophthalmopathy.

This material consisted of peripheral blood mononuclear cells (PBMCs), taken at new diagnosis, from a patient treated with antithyroid drugs. The receptor source for this set is a man under 40 with Graves disease.

CDR3 residues: CASSQDSRGKDHTEAFF. As DNA, the CDR3 is TGCGCCAGCAGCCAAGATAGCCGGGGGAAAGACCACACTGAAGCTTTCTTT. This chain uses TRBV4-1 with TRBJ1-1, with D maybe TRBD1 (5 bases). The ends were cut back, 0 bases at V and 3 bases at J, with 17 bases in the middle. This CDR3 has 17 amino acids. Per germline, CDR1 MGHRA and CDR2 YSYEKL.

The V and J genes are TRBV5-1 and TRBJ2-1; D uncertain. The CDR3 loop spans 19 amino acids. CDR1 is SGHRS, CDR2 YFSETQ, per germline. Deletions cut 3 bases from V and 6 bases from J, with 28 bases between. CDR3 nucleotides: TGCGCCAGCAGCTCCCCTAGAGCCCGGTCGGAACGAAGGTCCAATGAGCAGTTCTTC. Its translation is CASSSPRARSERRSNEQFF. The variable domain in full, with the rest retrieved from reference TRBV5-1 and TRBJ2-1, is KAGVTQTPRYLIKTRGQQVTLSCSPISGHRSVSWYQQTPGQGLQFLFEYFSETQRNKGNFPGRFSGRQFSNSRSEMNVSTLELGDSALYLCASSSPRARSERRSNEQFFGPGTRLTVL.

This rearrangement joins TRBV7-8 to TRBJ2-7; D is perhaps TRBD1 or TRBD2 (5 bases each). Trimming pared 3 bases from V and 3 bases from J, leaving 15 bases between. The CDR3 covers 15 residues. CDR1 is SGHVS and CDR2 is FQNEAQ in the germline V gene. CDR3 sequence (DNA): TGTGCCAGCAGCTTGGGACGGGTAACCCTCTACGAGCAGTACTTC. Protein sequence: CASSLGRVTLYEQYF.

This chain uses TRBV7-9 with TRBJ1-4; 8 nucleotides match TRBD1. V was pared by 4 bases and J by 2 bases, with 3 bases of the junction left unmatched. The CDR3 consists of 15 residues. Per the germline V gene, CDR1 is SEHNR and CDR2 is FQNEAQ (reference sequence). The DNA for the CDR3 is TGTGCCAGCAGCTGGCGGACAGGGACTAATGAAAAACTGTTTTTT. Encoded protein: CASSWRTGTNEKLFF.

This clonotype was detected many times. The V and J genes are TRBV3-1 and TRBJ2-5; D gene unclear. CDR3 length: 13 residues. V was cut by 0 bases and J by 4 bases, with 6 bases left in between. The germline V gene has CDR1 LGHDT and CDR2 YNNKEL (reference sequence). The CDR3 here is CASSQEGLETQYF. CDR3 in DNA: TGTGCCAGCAGCCAAGAAGGGCTAGAGACCCAGTACTTC.

Many counts were recorded for this clonotype. This sequence joins TRBV24-1 and TRBJ2-5; 10 nucleotides line up with TRBD2. Germline-derived CDR1 and CDR2 are KGHDR and SFDVKD. The CDR3 covers 14 residues. Unmatched junction bases numbered 0, after V lost 5 bases and J lost 1 base. CDR3 DNA: TGTGCCACCAGTGGGACTAGCGGCCAAGAGACCCAGTACTTC. Translated, it gives CATSGTSGQETQYF.

This clonotype was recorded many times. The chain has TRBV7-9 and TRBJ2-7, with TRBD1 identical over 11 bases. The CDR3 is 17 residues long. The germline V gene has CDR1 SEHNR and CDR2 FQNEAQ (reference sequence). V was pared by 5 bases and J by 4 bases, with 13 bases of the junction left unmatched. Here the CDR3 DNA reads TGTGCCAGCAGCCCCCTAATGGACAGGGGGCCCTCGTACGAGCAGTACTTC. This gives the protein CASSPLMDRGPSYEQYF.

This clonotype was seen repeatedly, ten times or more. V and J are TRBV29-1 and TRBJ2-7, with no clear D. CDR3 size: 16 residues. Trimming cost V 2 bases and J 4 bases, with 21 bases left between them. Germline values: CDR1 SQVTM, CDR2 ANQGSEA. The CDR3 protein is CSVELIRSAPPYEQYF. The CDR3, as DNA: TGCAGCGTTGAATTAATTAGGTCAGCTCCCCCATACGAGCAGTACTTC.

This clonotype was detected many times. The chain combines TRBV20-1 with TRBJ2-5; TRBD2 might be the D (5 bases). Germline CDR1 reads DFQATT; CDR2 reads SNEGSKA (reference sequence). V shed 5 bases and J shed 2 bases, with 15 bases lying between them. The CDR3 contains 14 residues. This chain's CDR3 is CSALFPGTQETQYF. The CDR3 DNA reads as TGCAGTGCTCTTTTTCCGGGAACGCAAGAGACCCAGTACTTC.

This clonotype was recorded a few times. The chain joins TRBV29-1 to TRBJ2-2; 8 nucleotides line up with TRBD1. The CDR3 is 15 residues long. V dropped 7 bases and J dropped 4; count of bases not matched to a gene: 11. Germline V lookup: CDR1 SQVTM, CDR2 ANQGSEA. The CDR3, as DNA: TGCAGCGCTCGGACAGGGACGACCGGCACCGGGGAGCTGTTTTTT. It is translated as CSARTGTTGTGELFF.

The chain couples TRBV24-1 to TRBJ2-1, with D possibly matching TRBD1 (5 bases). The CDR3 totals 15 residues. The germline V gene has CDR1 KGHDR and CDR2 SFDVKD. The ends were cut back, 5 bases at V and 11 bases at J, with 21 bases in the middle. In DNA, the CDR3 is TGTGCCACCAGTGTTGGGCAGGGTATGGGGAATAAGCAGTTCTTC. Translating it yields CATSVGQGMGNKQFF.

This clonotype was detected many times. This chain links TRBV29-1 with TRBJ1-1, with TRBD1 identical over 9 bases. CDR3 length equals 13 residues. In germline, CDR1 is SQVTM, CDR2 ANQGSEA. The V and J ends lost 3 bases and 3 bases, in that order; junction bases with no gene match: 2. DNA of the CDR3: TGCAGCGTTGAGAGACAGGGGGACACTGAAGCTTTCTTT. Residues: CSVERQGDTEAFF.

This clonotype showed up many times. The CDR3 region is CASSLAGVETQYF. CDR3 DNA sequence: TGTGCCAGCAGTTTAGCGGGAGTGGAGACCCAGTACTTC. This rearrangement joins TRBV12-3 or TRBV12-4 to TRBJ2-5; D perhaps matches TRBD2 (5 bases). The CDR3 length is 13 residues. V lost 0 bases to trimming and J lost 5 bases, with 7 bases between them.

The table lists this clonotype with many counts. The gene calls are TRBV18 and TRBJ1-1; no reliable D call. The germline gives CDR1 KGHSH, CDR2 LQKENI. V lost 2 bases and J lost 6, with 10 bases in between. The CDR3 contains 13 residues. CDR3 sequence reads: CASSPSGGSEAFF. CDR3 nucleotide sequence: TGTGCCAGCTCACCATCGGGAGGTTCTGAAGCTTTCTTT.

The table lists this clonotype with many counts. The V gene is TRBV5-1, the J gene TRBJ2-4; a possible D gene is TRBD2 (5 bases). CDR1 and CDR2 (germline): SGHRS, YFSETQ. This CDR3 comprises 13 residues. Deletions cut 4 bases from V and 6 bases from J, with 11 bases between. The CDR3: CASSPEEPNIQYF. CDR3 DNA: TGCGCCAGCAGCCCGGAGGAACCAAACATTCAGTACTTC.

This sequence joins TRBV4-1 and TRBJ2-5, with D perhaps TRBD1 (6 bases). The CDR3 contains 16 residues. V was pared by 1 base and J by 5 bases, with 17 bases between. CDR1 and CDR2 from the germline V gene are MGHRA and YSYEKL. CDR3 sequence: CASSQGIIDTGETQYF. In DNA, the CDR3 is TGCGCCAGCAGCCAAGGGATTATAGACACAGGGGAGACCCAGTACTTC.

This clonotype was seen ten or more times. V is TRBV11-2 and J is TRBJ2-7, with TRBD1 matching over 7 bases. This CDR3 contains 15 residues. CDR1 SGHAT and CDR2 FQNNGV come from the germline V gene. With 1 base clipped from V and 2 bases from J, the junction kept 5 bases outside the gene matches. For the CDR3, the DNA is TGTGCCAGCAGCTTAGGCGTAGGGGGCGCCTACGAGCAGTACTTC. Its translation is CASSLGVGGAYEQYF.

This chain uses TRBV20-1 with TRBJ2-4, with a tentative D call TRBD2 (7 bases). Between the trimmed V and J ends, which lost 3 bases and 5 bases, there was a span of 11 bases. Germline-derived CDR1 and CDR2 are DFQATT and SNEGSKA (reference sequence). The CDR3 contains 13 residues. In nucleotides, the CDR3 is TGCAGTGCTAGCTGGGAGGGGGAAAACATTCAGTACTTC. This encodes CSASWEGENIQYF.

This clonotype came up many times. V and J are TRBV19 and TRBJ2-5; D not resolved. Trimming removed 5 bases at V and 3 bases at J, with 10 bases between. The CDR3 totals 13 residues. CDR1 and CDR2 (germline): LNHDA, SQIVND (reference sequence). The CDR3 sequence: CASSRAIKETQYF. The CDR3 DNA is TGTGCCAGTAGTCGGGCCATCAAAGAGACCCAGTACTTC. The full variable domain, its missing parts supplied by reference TRBV19 and TRBJ2-5, is DGGITQSPKYLFRKEGQNVTLSCEQNLNHDAMYWYRQDPGQGLRLIYYSQIVNDFQKGDIAEGYSVSREKKESFPLTVTSAQKNPTAFYLCASSRAIKETQYFGPGTRLLVL.

The chain couples TRBV7-6 to TRBJ2-1; no clear D gene. V was cut by 5 bases and J by 4 bases, with 9 bases left in between. Germline V gene lookup returns CDR1 SGHVS and CDR2 FNYEAQ. The CDR3 is 13 residues long. The DNA for the CDR3 is TGTGCCAGCAGCGTAGGAAGATACAATGAGCAGTTCTTC. It yields the protein CASSVGRYNEQFF.

This clonotype appeared many times. V gene TRBV10-3 combines with J gene TRBJ2-5; 13 bases fit TRBD2. J was trimmed by 2 bases and V by 2 bases; bases with no gene match: 2. Germline V gene data show CDR1 as ENHRY and CDR2 as SYGVKD. This CDR3 has 16 residues. CDR3 loop: CAISEGLAGVQETQYF. In DNA, the CDR3 is TGTGCCATCAGTGAGGGACTAGCGGGAGTGCAAGAGACCCAGTACTTC.

The gene calls are TRBV2 and TRBJ2-7; D perhaps matches TRBD2 (6 bases). Trimming removed 11 bases at V and 1 base at J, with 12 bases between. The CDR3 spans 12 residues. Per the germline V gene, CDR1 is SNHLY and CDR2 is FYNNEI. The CDR3 reads CAYAEGSYEQYF. CDR3 sequence (DNA): TGTGCCTACGCGGAGGGATCCTACGAGCAGTACTTC.

The chain joins TRBV7-8 to TRBJ2-3; TRBD2 is a possible D gene (6 bases). V was cut by 5 bases and J by 7 bases, with 16 bases left in between. CDR3 length equals 14 residues. Germline CDR1 reads SGHVS; CDR2 reads FQNEAQ. The CDR3 region has the DNA TGTGCCAGCAGCGAGGACTACCTCGGTTATACGCAGTATTTT. It is translated as CASSEDYLGYTQYF.

This clonotype was detected ten times or more. V and J are TRBV7-2 and TRBJ2-5; 10 positions match TRBD2. V lost 0 bases and J lost 4; bases outside the gene matches: 2. In germline, CDR1 is SGHTA, CDR2 FQGNSA. The CDR3 runs 15 residues. The CDR3: CASSLASGRGETQYF. Written as DNA, the CDR3 is TGTGCCAGCAGCTTAGCCAGCGGGAGGGGAGAGACCCAGTACTTC.

This chain connects TRBV10-3 to TRBJ1-5; 7 nucleotides match TRBD1. The CDR3 loop spans 13 amino acids. The germline CDR1 and CDR2 sequences are ENHRY and SYGVKD. The ends lost 5 bases at V and 5 bases at J; junction bases unmatched: 3. The CDR3 region is CAISPGGDQPQHF. CDR3 in DNA: TGTGCCATCAGTCCAGGGGGAGATCAGCCCCAGCATTTT.